This TCR beta chain emerged from a study of T cells in women clearing cervical HPV infection. About the study: For cases, blood was sampled a median about 160 days after lesion detection, interquartile range roughly 80 to 200 days. General study findings and limits: T-cell numbers per sample were unknown and may explain richness differences. Cases carried less TRBV6-7 than controls: roughly 0.11% versus 0.16%. Richness plus V gene abundances separated cases from controls with AUC 0.65 to 0.85.

Some clones are missing from TCRdb's copy, which holds only in-frame ones; the method was immunoSEQ multiplex PCR. The sample holds 40,000 to 60,000 clones. The CDR3 totals 13 residues. V shed 8 bases and J 1 base; nucleotides not matched to a gene: 4. Note on this clone: Its target is not known. The read stops 3 residues short of the end of the CDR3; the missing end is completed from the germline J gene.

The sample was blood buffy coat. J is TRBJ2-7 and V is TRBV23-1, with 8 bases aligning to TRBD1. TRBV23-1 is placed among ORFs of uncertain function. This TCR was recovered from a woman aged 18-70 years with a cervical HPV16 infection that either progressed to CIN3+ or cleared (not recorded which). The sequenced part of the CDR3 DNA is TGCGCCAGCGTTACAGGGGGGTCCTACGAG. Protein product: CASVTGGSYE. The CDR3 in full is CASVTGGSYEQYF.